Following are 12 T cell receptor beta chains from one sample sequenced in a study of cytomegalovirus exposure and HLA in healthy donors. The PCR ran on 60 Vbeta and 13 Jbeta primers. TCRdb keeps only in-frame clones here, not all; method: immunoSEQ multiplex PCR. The sample contains approximately 150,000 clones, 75% of which appear only once. Sequencing used PBMCs. Receptor source: a man aged 40-49 years in good health and CMV-seronegative.

This chain connects TRBV6-1 to TRBJ1-2; 10 bases map to TRBD1. The CDR3 runs to 15 residues. In germline, CDR1 is MNHNS, CDR2 SASEGT. The J segment lost 4 bases and the V segment lost 5 bases, leaving 7 bases of the junction unmatched. The CDR3 protein is CASSPRTGGVYGYTF. In nucleotides, the CDR3 is TGTGCCAGCAGTCCCCGGACAGGGGGAGTCTATGGCTACACCTTC.

This chain uses TRBV9 with TRBJ1-6; 9 bases map to TRBD1. Germline trimming cut 2 bases from V and 7 bases from J; bases unmatched to any gene: 4. Germline CDR1 and CDR2: SGDLS and YYNGEE. CDR3 length: 15 amino acids. The CDR3: CASSVSGTGNSPLHF. As DNA, the CDR3 is TGTGCCAGCAGCGTTTCCGGGACAGGGAATTCACCCCTCCACTTT.

The CDR3 nucleotides read TGTGCCACCAGCAGATACCCGGCGCGGGGGTTCGACAGCAATCAGCCCCAGCATTTT. It specifies CATSRYPARGFDSNQPQHF. The V and J genes are TRBV15 and TRBJ1-5, with D possibly matching TRBD1 (5 bases). Germline CDR1 reads LNHNV; CDR2 reads YYDKDF (reference sequence). The CDR3 has 19 residues. The V end lost 2 bases, the J end lost 1 base, and 21 bases lay between the germline ends.

This sequence joins TRBV19 and TRBJ1-5; tentatively, D is TRBD1 (5 bases). CDR3 length: 13 amino acids. The germline gives CDR1 LNHDA, CDR2 SQIVND (reference sequence). Deletions cut 3 bases from V and 5 bases from J, with 8 bases between. The CDR3 loop is CASSMSGDQPQHF. The CDR3 region has the DNA TGTGCCAGTAGTATGTCGGGGGATCAGCCCCAGCATTTT.

On this clone itself: Sequence at one end of the junction differs from germline and may be a read error. V is TRBV7-9 and J is TRBJ1-4, with D possibly TRBD1 on 6 matching bases. CDR1 is SEHNR and CDR2 is FQNEAQ in the germline V gene (reference sequence). This CDR3 region has 17 residues. The CDR3 here is CSSSSLTGGAANEKLFF. The CDR3 nucleotides read TGTTCCAGCAGCTCATTAACGGGGGGGGCAGCTAATGAAAAACTGTTTTTT.

This sequence joins TRBV11-2 and TRBJ1-6, with no clear D. V lost 3 bases and J 7 bases, leaving 10 bases between the germline ends. The CDR3 is 14 residues long. Germline assignment: CDR1 SGHAT and CDR2 FQNNGV. CDR3 sequence: CASSLIPGNSPLHF. CDR3 in DNA: TGTGCCAGCAGCTTGATACCAGGCAATTCACCCCTCCACTTT.

The table lists this clone with a count of one. V is TRBV9 and J is TRBJ2-7; 12 bases are shared with TRBD2. J lost 0 bases, V lost 4 bases, and 11 bases had no gene match. Germline CDR1 is SGDLS and CDR2 is YYNGEE. CDR3 size: 18 residues. The CDR3 sequence: CASSPSGGATKSSYEQYF. CDR3 nucleotides: TGTGCCAGCAGCCCTAGCGGGGGGGCGACCAAGAGCTCCTACGAGCAGTACTTC.

The chain recombines TRBV14 with TRBJ1-1; possible D gene TRBD1, 5 bases. V lost 2 bases and J 4 bases, leaving 26 bases between the germline ends. The CDR3 runs 19 residues. Per the germline V gene, CDR1 is SGHDN and CDR2 is FVKESK. The CDR3 region has the DNA TGTGCCAGCAGCCAACGCTTTACCGGGACGGGGGTTTTGTTCACTGAAGCTTTCTTT. It yields the protein CASSQRFTGTGVLFTEAFF.

This sequence joins TRBV5-1 and TRBJ1-1; 7 bases line up with TRBD1. The V gene's germline CDR1 is SGHRS and CDR2 YFSETQ. The CDR3 contains 15 residues. With 2 bases clipped from V and 0 bases from J, the junction kept 4 bases outside the gene matches. The CDR3, as DNA: TGCGCCAGCAGCTTCCTACAGGGGATGAACACTGAAGCTTTCTTT. It encodes CASSFLQGMNTEAFF.

This chain joins TRBV27 and TRBJ1-4; maybe TRBD1 (5 bases). CDR3 length: 15 residues. Per the germline V gene, CDR1 is MNHEY and CDR2 is SMNVEV (reference sequence). Trimming removed 4 bases at V and 7 bases at J, with 16 bases between. CDR3 amino acids: CASSSLTGVTEKLFF. CDR3 bases: TGTGCCAGCAGTTCCTTGACGGGGGTCACTGAAAAACTGTTTTTT.

The chain joins TRBV4-3 to TRBJ2-3; the D gene is possibly TRBD2 (6 bases). Germline V gives CDR1 LGHNA, CDR2 YSLEER. Trimming stripped 7 bases from V and 2 bases from J, with 16 bases between. The CDR3 extends over 15 amino acids. CDR3 sequence: CASTRRLDVTDTQYF. The CDR3 bases are TGCGCCAGCACGAGACGACTAGATGTCACAGATACGCAGTATTTT.

The chain couples TRBV6-5 to TRBJ1-6, with D possibly being TRBD1 (6 bases). V was trimmed by 10 bases and J by 7 bases, leaving 17 bases between them. The CDR3 is made up of 14 amino acids. Germline assignment: CDR1 MNHEY and CDR2 SVGAGI. DNA of the CDR3: TGTGCCACTACCCGAAACAGGGAGAATTCACCCCTCCACTTT. Residues: CATTRNRENSPLHF.